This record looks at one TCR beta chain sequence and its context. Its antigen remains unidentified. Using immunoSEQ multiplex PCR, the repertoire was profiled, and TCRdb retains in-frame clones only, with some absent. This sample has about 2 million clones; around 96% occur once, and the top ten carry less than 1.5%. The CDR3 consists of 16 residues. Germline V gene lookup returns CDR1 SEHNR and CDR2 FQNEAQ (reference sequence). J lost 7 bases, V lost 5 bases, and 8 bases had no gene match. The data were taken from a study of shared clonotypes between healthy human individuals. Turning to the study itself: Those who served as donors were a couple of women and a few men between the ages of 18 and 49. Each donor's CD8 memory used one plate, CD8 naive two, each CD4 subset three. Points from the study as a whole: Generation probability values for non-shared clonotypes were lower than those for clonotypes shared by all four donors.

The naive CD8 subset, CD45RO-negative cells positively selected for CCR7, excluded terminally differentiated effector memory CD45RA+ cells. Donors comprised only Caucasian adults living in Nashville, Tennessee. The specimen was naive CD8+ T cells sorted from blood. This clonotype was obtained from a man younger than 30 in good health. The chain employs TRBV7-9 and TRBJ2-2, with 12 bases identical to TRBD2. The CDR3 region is CASSTWTSGKGGELFF. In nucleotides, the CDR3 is TGTGCCAGCAGCACTTGGACTAGCGGGAAGGGCGGGGAGCTGTTTTTT.